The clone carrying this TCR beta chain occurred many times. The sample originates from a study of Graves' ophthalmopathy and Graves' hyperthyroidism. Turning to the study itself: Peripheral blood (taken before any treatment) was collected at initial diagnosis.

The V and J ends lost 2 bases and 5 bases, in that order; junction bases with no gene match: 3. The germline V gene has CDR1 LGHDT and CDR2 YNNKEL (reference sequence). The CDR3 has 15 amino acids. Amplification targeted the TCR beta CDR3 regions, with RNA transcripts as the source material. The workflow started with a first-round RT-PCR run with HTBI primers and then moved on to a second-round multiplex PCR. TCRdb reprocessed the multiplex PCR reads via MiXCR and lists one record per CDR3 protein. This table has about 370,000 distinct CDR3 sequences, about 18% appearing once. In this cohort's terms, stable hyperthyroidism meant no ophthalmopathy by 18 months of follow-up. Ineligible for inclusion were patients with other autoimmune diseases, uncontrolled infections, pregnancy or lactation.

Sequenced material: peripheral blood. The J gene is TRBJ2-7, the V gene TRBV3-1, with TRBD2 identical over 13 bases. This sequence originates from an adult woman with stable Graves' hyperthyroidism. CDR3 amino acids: CASSQSGLAGDEQYF. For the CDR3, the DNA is TGTGCCAGCAGCCAATCCGGACTAGCGGGAGACGAGCAGTACTTC.